This T cell receptor (beta chain) was sequenced for a study of T cell responses to AZD1222 COVID-19 vaccine (dated by TCRdb to the early 2020s). About the investigation overall: A total of 230 to 250 trial participants underwent TCR sequencing, of whom 200 to 220 had received two doses of AZD1222 and roughly 26 had received two doses of the MenACWY control vaccine. Enrollment into the trials was organized by age into subgroups of 18-55, 56-69 and 70-plus years, and those subgroups contained approximately 150, 30 and 60 TCR-sequenced participants, respectively.

Results and caveats for the whole study, not just this receptor: In the small 56-69-year group, the increase in depth fell short of significance, most likely because of low power. Only six AZD1222 recipients were SARS-CoV-2 seropositive at baseline, limiting conclusions about previously exposed vaccinees. Epitopes outside the regions mutated in the B.1.351 and B.1.1.7 variants were reportedly recognized by nearly half of the unique spike-specific TCRs. After two AZD1222 doses, both the breadth and the depth of spike-specific TCRs were significantly higher than at day 0 and than in MenACWY recipients. CD4 TCRs associated with the vaccine covered the entire spike protein, and the dominant responses were in regions 160-218 and 743-854. Because no day 14 peak-response samples were available, repertoires were characterized only after the peak T cell response. Participants were mostly white British, with more females than males. The authors suggested clonal diversity may have been underestimated.

As regards this clone: This receptor's antigen is unknown. No much larger clone is present one base from it, and per-base qualities are unavailable.

The CDR3 regions of human TCRbeta chains were analyzed by immunosequencing. The authors' analysis ran thus. Repertoire TCRs were checked for matches against a reference library of SARS-CoV-2-specific TCRs that had been generated using the MIRA antigen-specificity platform. Breadth was defined as the fraction of unique TCRs that were SARS-CoV-2-associated, and depth was defined as the fraction of total T cells that were SARS-CoV-2-associated. Using the MIRA data, every spike-specific TCR was mapped to the spike region that the TCR reacted to and assigned to either a CD4 or a CD8 class. Log10-transformed breadth and depth values were compared by one-way ANOVA with Sidak's multiple comparisons tests. In its TCRdb copy, this immuneACCESS table keeps in-frame sequences only and misses some clones. Where compared with another copy, unresolved V genes explain less than half of these, and the others have no known cause. For V, J and clone size, that table is used; D and trimming come from the DNA. A total of around 150,000 clones appear in this sample, about 90% of them only once. The ten largest clones take up around 4.6% of the sample.

This specimen's time point label, per the study, means: baseline before first vaccination. In light of the paper, this sample's treatment or condition label describes: meningococcal conjugate vaccine given as trial control. Vaccinee samples came from UK trials COV001 and COV002, including a single-blind randomized controlled phase 2/3 trial of AZD1222 (ChAdOx1 nCoV-19) in healthy adults. For TCRbeta chain sequencing, PBMC samples were collected from trial participants at day 0 and at day 28 after the second dose. Spanning cysteine to phenylalanine, the CDR3 consists of 16 amino acids. CDR3 DNA only is kept here, 48 bases in frame from base 1. Taken from the germline V gene (reference sequence), the CDR1 and CDR2 loops are LNHNV and YYDKDF. Clipping removes 1 base from V and 6 bases from J, with 6 as the unmatched junction base count.

This sequence was found in an adult in good health. The chain is encoded by TRBV15 joined to TRBJ2-2; a stretch of 9 junction bases matches TRBD1. Sequencing used peripheral blood, obtained on day 0 of MenACWY control vaccination. The DNA reads TGTGCCACCAGCAGAGCCGGGACAGGGTTGTCCGGGGAGCTGTTTTTT. Its protein reads: CATSRAGTGLSGELFF.